The entry below describes one TCR beta chain. What it binds is unknown. V was pared by 4 bases and J by 3 bases, with 2 bases of the junction left unmatched. Germline-derived CDR1 and CDR2 are SGHTS and YDEGEE. CDR3 length: 14 residues. The data were obtained in a study of cytomegalovirus exposure and HLA in healthy donors. On the study more broadly: Around 76% of 300 to 450 genotyped donors fell in the Caucasian-associated ancestry cluster.

General observations from the study: Many donors shared some public TCRs, even though most TCR sequences were rare.

PCR employed 60 Vbeta and 13 Jbeta primers. Using immunoSEQ multiplex PCR, the repertoire was profiled, and TCRdb retains in-frame clones only, with some absent. The data show 150,000 to 200,000 clones, around 78% seen once. This TCR was recovered from a young woman in good health and CMV-seropositive. Input material: PBMCs. The V and J genes are TRBV5-8 and TRBJ1-2, with TRBD1 matching 11 bases. The chain's CDR3 is CASSLGQGDYGYTF. As DNA, the CDR3 is TGTGCCAGCAGCCTGGGACAGGGGGACTATGGCTACACCTTC.